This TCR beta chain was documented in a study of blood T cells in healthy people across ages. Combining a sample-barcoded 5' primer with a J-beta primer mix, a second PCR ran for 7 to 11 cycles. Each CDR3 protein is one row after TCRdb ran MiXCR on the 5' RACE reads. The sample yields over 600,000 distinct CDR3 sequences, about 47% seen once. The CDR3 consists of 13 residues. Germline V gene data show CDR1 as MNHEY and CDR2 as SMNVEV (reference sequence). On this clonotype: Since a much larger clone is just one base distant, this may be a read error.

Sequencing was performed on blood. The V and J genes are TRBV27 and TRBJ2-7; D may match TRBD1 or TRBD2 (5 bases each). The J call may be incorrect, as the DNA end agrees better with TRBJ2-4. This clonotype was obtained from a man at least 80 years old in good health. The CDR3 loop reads CASSFAGDNIQYF. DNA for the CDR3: TGTGCCAGCAGTTTCGCCGGGGACAACATTCAGTACTTC.